A selection of T cell receptor beta chains follows, all from one sample in a study of glioma-infiltrating T cells after dendritic cell vaccination. Profiled with immunoSEQ multiplex PCR; TCRdb holds only in-frame clones, not every one. The sample consists of roughly 60,000 clones, about nine tenths of them appearing once. The source was blood, collected after dendritic cell vaccination. These receptors originate from a human donor with glioblastoma. CDR3s include the opening cysteine and the closing phenylalanine or tryptophan. Fields, in order: CDR3 length, J gene, V gene, clone size, D gene, CDR3 DNA, CDR3 protein. D genes are given only for firm matches. The size entry is marked missing in some rows and otherwise reads once, few, many or a size class.

16 TRBJ2-6 TRBV30 NA TRBD1 TGTGCCTGGGATAAGACAGGGCGTCCCGGGGCCAACGTCCTGACTTTC CAWDKTGRPGANVLTF
16 TRBJ1-2 TRBV11-2 NA NA TGTGCCAGCAGCGGGGGGGGCAGGGGCAAAGACTATGGCTACACCTTC CASSGGGRGKDYGYTF
16 TRBJ1-1 TRBV30 NA TRBD1 TGTGCCTGGAGTGTACGTCAGGGGGTTGAGAACACTGAAGCTTTCTTT CAWSVRQGVENTEAFF
19 TRBJ2-7 TRBV7-9 once TRBD1 TGTGCCAGCAGCTTTAGGGGGGGACAGGGGGAGTCCGGCCCCTACGAGCAGTACTTC CASSFRGGQGESGPYEQYF
14 TRBJ1-1 TRBV2 NA NA TGTGCCAGCAGTCCCCAGACAGCGAACACTGAAGCTTTCTTT CASSPQTANTEAFF
14 TRBJ2-7 TRBV11-2 NA TRBD1 TGTGCCAGCAGCTTTGAGGGACAGACCTACGAGCAGTACTTC CASSFEGQTYEQYF
15 TRBJ2-2 TRBV11-2 NA NA TGTGCCAGCAGCAGTTCTGGGGCCTTGGCCGGGGAGCTGTTTTTT CASSSSGALAGELFF
17 TRBJ2-5 TRBV7-2 NA TRBD2 TGTGCCAGCAGCTTAGGGCTAGCGGGGGGGCTCCAAGAGACCCAGTACTTC CASSLGLAGGLQETQYF
15 TRBJ1-1 TRBV7-8 NA NA TGTGCCAGCAGCCAAATCACAGGGATGAACACTGAAGCTTTCTTT CASSQITGMNTEAFF
13 TRBJ2-5 TRBV6-1 NA NA TGTGCCGTCCGACAGGGAGGCGTAGAGACCCAGTACTTC CAVRQGGVETQYF
12 TRBJ2-7 TRBV7-2 NA TRBD2 TGTGCCAGCAGCCTAGAAGCGACTAGCCAGTACTTC CASSLEATSQYF
15 TRBJ2-7 TRBV7-9 NA TRBD1 TGTGCCAGCAGCTTACCGGGACAGGGGACGATCGAGCAGTACTTC CASSLPGQGTIEQYF
15 TRBJ1-1 TRBV11-2 once NA TGTGCCAGCAGCCGGCTCTGGGAGATGAACACTGAAGCTTTCTTT CASSRLWEMNTEAFF
15 TRBJ2-4 TRBV14 NA NA TGTGCCAGCAGCCCCGGAGGGGCTACCAAAAACATTCAGTACTTC CASSPGGATKNIQYF
15 TRBJ1-5 TRBV30 NA NA TGTGCCTGGAGGGAACCGGGGGGGAACAATCAGCCCCAGCATTTT CAWREPGGNNQPQHF
16 TRBJ2-7 TRBV15 NA NA TGTGCCACCAGCAGAGATGGGGTGGGGGCTGCCTACGAGCAGTACTTC CATSRDGVGAAYEQYF
12 TRBJ1-2 TRBV5-6 NA NA TGTGCCAGCAGCTTGGCAGCGGGAGGCTACACCTTC CASSLAAGGYTF
16 TRBJ2-7 TRBV5-1 once TRBD2 TGCGCCAGCAGCTTGGACGGTGGACTAGAGACCTACGAGCAGTACTTC CASSLDGGLETYEQYF
13 TRBJ1-1 TRBV7-3 NA NA TGTGCCAGCAGCGTACAGGGAAGGGCTGAAGCTTTCTTT CASSVQGRAEAFF
14 TRBJ2-7 TRBV7-2 once NA TGTGCCAGCAGCTTTCGTTGGAGTCTCTACGAGCAGTACTTC CASSFRWSLYEQYF
15 TRBJ2-3 TRBV9 few NA TGTGCCAGCAGCGTAGCTGGCGGTTGGACAGATACGCAGTATTTT CASSVAGGWTDTQYF
18 TRBJ2-7 TRBV4-1 NA TRBD2 TGCGCCAGCAGCCAAGCGTGGCGGGAGCTGGTGAGGGGCTACGAGCAGTACTTC CASSQAWRELVRGYEQYF
16 TRBJ2-3 TRBV27 few TRBD1 TGTGCCAGCAGTTCGAACCGGGACAGGGACGCAGATACGCAGTATTTT CASSSNRDRDADTQYF
15 TRBJ1-6 TRBV7-2 NA NA TGTGCCAGCAGCTTACTAGGGGTCGGCAATTCACCCCTCCACTTT CASSLLGVGNSPLHF
17 TRBJ2-3 TRBV4-3 few TRBD2 TGCGCCAGCAGCCAAGAAGTCCTAGCGGGAGGCACAGATACGCAGTATTTT CASSQEVLAGGTDTQYF
17 TRBJ2-7 TRBV19 NA TRBD2 TGTGCCAGTAGTATAGCCAGCGGGGGAGAGATGGACTACGAGCAGTACTTC CASSIASGGEMDYEQYF
18 TRBJ2-1 TRBV7-3 NA TRBD1 TGTGCCAGCAGCTTATCATCATCGCGGGACAGGTCCTACAATGAGCAGTTCTTC CASSLSSSRDRSYNEQFF
15 TRBJ2-1 TRBV6-1 NA TRBD2 TGTGCCAGCAGCCCCAGCGGGGTGGCCTACAATGAGCAGTTCTTC CASSPSGVAYNEQFF